This T cell receptor (beta chain) was identified in a study of CD8+ T cells in alopecia areata. Study observations and caveats: Sequencing of scalp samples also captures resident alphabeta T cells of normal skin. In lesional scalp, particularly from alopecia totalis/universalis, clonality was higher than in normal scalp.

V shed 2 bases and J shed 8 bases, with 10 bases lying between them. CDR1 MRHNA and CDR2 SNTAGT come from the germline V gene. The CDR3 covers 13 residues. Extracted RNA was reverse transcribed into cDNA, the sequencing template. Assay used: immunoSEQ multiplex PCR; TCRdb lists only in-frame clones, some missing. The table records around 35,000 clones, 55% of them present only once. Cell sorting on a FACSAria was used to separate CD4+ and CD8+ T cells from the PBMCs. Regarding this clone: Its antigen is not known.

The V call is TRBV6-4, the J call TRBJ2-1; maybe TRBD1 (5 bases). This clonotype was sampled from a human donor with alopecia areata. Sequenced sample: NKG2D-high CD8+ T cells sorted from blood. Written as DNA, the CDR3 is TGTGCCAGCAGTGACAGGTTAGGGGATGAGCAGTTCTTC. Translated, it gives CASSDRLGDEQFF.